The 25 T cell receptor beta chains reported below all come from one sample, sequenced in a study of PD-1 blockade in mismatch repair-deficient tumors. Repertoires were generated with immunoSEQ multiplex PCR, while TCRdb's copy carries only in-frame clones and drops some. The data contain about 100,000 clones, 70% to 85% of them singletons. This specimen consisted of peripheral blood, obtained approximately 35 weeks after starting pembrolizumab. These receptors originate from an adult with mismatch repair-deficient cancer.

This chain uses TRBV5-6 with TRBJ2-1, with D possibly being TRBD2 (5 bases). The germline CDR1 and CDR2 sequences are SGHDT and YYEEEE. V was pared by 0 bases and J by 2 bases, with 12 bases between. The CDR3 is 16 residues long. The CDR3 bases are TGTGCCAGCAGCTTGGAATACGGGGAAGCCTACAATGAGCAGTTCTTC. Protein: CASSLEYGEAYNEQFF.

The CDR3 reads CASSAWTGQETQYF. CDR3 nucleotides: TGTGCCAGCAGCGCGTGGACAGGCCAAGAGACCCAGTACTTC. The rearrangement uses TRBV5-5 and TRBJ2-5; 7 nucleotides agree with TRBD1. Trimming removed 4 bases from V and 1 base from J; junction bases left unmatched: 4. There are 14 residues in the CDR3. CDR1 is SGHKS, CDR2 YYEKEE, per germline (reference sequence).

This clone appeared once. The chain recombines TRBV7-2 with TRBJ2-1, with D perhaps matching TRBD2 (5 bases). The V gene lost 0 bases and the J gene lost 3 bases, with 6 bases spanning the gap. Germline V CDR1 and CDR2: SGHTA, FQGNSA. CDR3 length: 14 residues. CDR3 region: CASSLAGDYNEQFF. CDR3 DNA sequence: TGTGCCAGCAGCTTAGCGGGAGACTACAATGAGCAGTTCTTC. Together with reference TRBV7-2 and TRBJ2-1, the CDR3 gives the full variable domain: GAGVSQSPSNKVTEKGKDVELRCDPISGHTALYWYRQSLGQGLEFLIYFQGNSAPDKSGLPSDRFSAERTGGSVSTLTIQRTQQEDSAVYLCASSLAGDYNEQFFGPGTRLTVL.

The rearrangement joins TRBV29-1 to TRBJ1-1; maybe TRBD1 (5 bases). This CDR3 comprises 13 residues. Trimming removed 5 bases from V and 0 bases from J, with 10 bases in between. Per germline, CDR1 SQVTM and CDR2 ANQGSEA. The CDR3 bases are TGCAGCGTTCGCGCGGGGGTGAACACTGAAGCTTTCTTT. This encodes CSVRAGVNTEAFF.

This clone turned up a few times. The J gene is TRBJ1-5, the V gene TRBV19; D perhaps matches TRBD1 (5 bases). Germline CDR1 is LNHDA and CDR2 is SQIVND (reference sequence). The CDR3 length is 14 residues. Trimming took 4 bases from V and 7 from J, leaving 14 bases between them. The CDR3 DNA is TGTGCCAGTAGTACCGACAGTGCAAGGCAGCCCCAGCATTTT. It is translated as CASSTDSARQPQHF.

In its sample, this clone was seen a few times. V usage is TRBV2 and J usage is TRBJ2-5; D is perhaps TRBD1 or TRBD2 (5 bases each). Trimming removed 0 bases from V and 10 bases from J, with 12 bases in between. Germline V lookup: CDR1 SNHLY, CDR2 FYNNEI. The CDR3 has 13 amino acids. The DNA for the CDR3 is TGTGCCAGCAGTGAAGCGAGGGGCATCGGCCAGTACTTC. Translating gives CASSEARGIGQYF. The complete variable domain, with remaining parts taken from reference TRBV2 and TRBJ2-5, reads EPEVTQTPSHQVTQMGQEVILRCVPISNHLYFYWYRQILGQKVEFLVSFYNNEISEKSEIFDDQFSVERPDGSNFTLKIRSTKLEDSAMYFCASSEARGIGQYFGPGTRLLVL.

With respect to this clone: One junction end does not reproduce the germline sequence, and a read error may be involved. V usage is TRBV7-9 and J usage is TRBJ2-7, with D perhaps matching TRBD2 (6 bases). CDR1 is SEHNR and CDR2 is FQNEAQ in the germline V gene (reference sequence). This CDR3 is 12 amino acids long. The CDR3 DNA is TGTGCCAGCAGCTTGGAGGGGTACGTGCAGTACTTC. This encodes CASSLEGYVQYF.

The V gene is TRBV7-2, the J gene TRBJ1-1, with a possible D match to TRBD1 (5 bases). This CDR3 region has 16 residues. Trimming pared 1 base from V and 4 bases from J, leaving 16 bases between. CDR1 SGHTA and CDR2 FQGNSA come from the germline V gene. The CDR3 here is CASSLVGTASGTEAFF. As DNA, the CDR3 is TGTGCCAGCAGCTTAGTGGGGACTGCCTCCGGCACTGAAGCTTTCTTT. The full variable domain, completed using reference TRBV7-2 and TRBJ1-1, is GAGVSQSPSNKVTEKGKDVELRCDPISGHTALYWYRQSLGQGLEFLIYFQGNSAPDKSGLPSDRFSAERTGGSVSTLTIQRTQQEDSAVYLCASSLVGTASGTEAFFGQGTRLTVV.

This rearrangement joins TRBV28 to TRBJ1-1; D is unresolved. Germline assignment: CDR1 MDHEN and CDR2 SYDVKM. V lost 5 bases and J lost 3, with 4 bases in between. CDR3 length: 11 amino acids. The chain's CDR3 is CASSLDTEAFF. The CDR3 bases are TGTGCCAGCAGTCTAGACACTGAAGCTTTCTTT.

The CDR3 spells CASRNLEDSNTGELFF. In DNA form, the CDR3 reads TGTGCCAGCAGGAATCTTGAGGACAGTAACACCGGGGAGCTGTTTTTT. This rearrangement joins TRBV2 to TRBJ2-2, with D possibly TRBD1 on 6 matching bases. Germline lookup yields CDR1 SNHLY and CDR2 FYNNEI. The ends were cut back, 6 bases at V and 2 bases at J, with 16 bases in the middle. The CDR3 contains 16 residues.

V usage is TRBV6-1 and J usage is TRBJ1-5, with TRBD1 matching 7 bases. Germline loops: CDR1 MNHNS, CDR2 SASEGT. The CDR3 is 15 residues long. The V and J ends lost 8 bases and 7 bases, in that order; junction bases with no gene match: 14. The CDR3 reads CASGAAGGVRQPQHF. The DNA for the CDR3 is TGTGCCAGCGGGGCGGCAGGGGGTGTTAGACAGCCCCAGCATTTT.

This clone was recorded only once. This chain uses TRBV2 with TRBJ1-2, with D possibly matching TRBD1 (5 bases). Germline V gene lookup returns CDR1 SNHLY and CDR2 FYNNEI. CDR3 length: 15 residues. V shed 1 base and J shed 2 bases, with 11 bases lying between them. For the CDR3, the DNA is TGTGCCAGCAGTGAAGACAGGACTCCGAACTATGGCTACACCTTC. Translated: CASSEDRTPNYGYTF.

This clone was recorded a few times. The chain employs TRBV30 and TRBJ1-1; no firm D call. CDR1 is GTSNPN, CDR2 SVGIG, per germline (reference sequence). This CDR3 is built from 13 residues. Trimming took off 3 bases at V and 7 bases at J, with 15 bases between the two ends. The CDR3 DNA reads TGTGCCTGGAGGGGAAAAAGATACCTTGAAGCTTTCTTT. As protein: CAWRGKRYLEAFF.

The CDR3 here is CASSPVSYNEQFF. For the CDR3, the DNA is TGTGCCTCTTCACCCGTTTCCTACAATGAGCAGTTCTTC. The J gene is TRBJ2-1, the V gene TRBV27, with D unclear. Between the trimmed V and J ends, which lost 11 bases and 1 base, there was a span of 12 bases. Germline V gene lookup returns CDR1 MNHEY and CDR2 SMNVEV (reference sequence). The CDR3 extends over 13 amino acids.

The chain carries TRBV9 and TRBJ2-5, with D unresolved. The CDR3 is made up of 15 amino acids. Trimming took off 3 bases at V and 3 bases at J, with 15 bases between the two ends. The V gene's germline CDR1 is SGDLS and CDR2 YYNGEE. DNA of the CDR3: TGTGCCAGCAGCGGAACCCACGGAATAAAAGAGACCCAGTACTTC. Translated: CASSGTHGIKETQYF.

This rearrangement joins TRBV7-9 to TRBJ2-5; 10 nucleotides agree with TRBD2. Germline lookup yields CDR1 SEHNR and CDR2 FQNEAQ (reference sequence). The CDR3 spans 15 residues. V gave up 3 bases and J gave up 4 bases; unmatched junction bases: 5. Here the CDR3 DNA reads TGTGCCAGCAGCTTGACTAGCGGGTTTGGAGAGACCCAGTACTTC. It encodes CASSLTSGFGETQYF.

V is TRBV4-3 and J is TRBJ2-1, with no clear D. Germline lookup yields CDR1 LGHNA and CDR2 YSLEER. The germline V and J ends were trimmed by 0 bases and 0 bases, with 15 bases remaining between them. The CDR3 length is 18 residues. CDR3 sequence: CASSQDRADSSSYNEQFF. CDR3 coding DNA: TGCGCCAGCAGCCAAGATAGGGCTGACTCGAGCTCCTACAATGAGCAGTTCTTC.

On this clone itself: Sequence at one end of the junction differs from germline and may be a read error. In the same sample, other DNA sequences code for this CDR3. The chain combines TRBV9 with TRBJ2-1; D is unresolved. The germline gives CDR1 SGDLS, CDR2 YYNGEE. CDR3 length: 15 amino acids. CDR3 amino acids: CASSVSTRIWDEQFF. The CDR3 nucleotides are TGCGCCAGCAGCGTCTCGACCAGAATCTGGGATGAGCAGTTCTTC.

CDR3 amino acids: CSALGQKNTEAFF. The CDR3, as DNA: TGCAGCGCATTGGGACAAAAGAACACTGAAGCTTTCTTT. The chain is built from TRBV29-1 and TRBJ1-1; tentatively, D is TRBD1 (6 bases). V was cut by 7 bases and J by 1 base, with 13 bases left in between. Germline loops: CDR1 SQVTM, CDR2 ANQGSEA. The CDR3 is made up of 13 amino acids. The full variable domain, rest sourced from reference TRBV29-1 and TRBJ1-1, is SAVISQKPSRDICQRGTSLTIQCQVDSQVTMMFWYRQQPGQSLTLIATANQGSEATYESGFVIDKFPISRPNLTFSTLTVSNMSPEDSSIYLCSALGQKNTEAFFGQGTRLTVV.

The chain employs TRBV29-1 and TRBJ2-2; possibly TRBD1 for D (5 bases). Germline V gives CDR1 SQVTM, CDR2 ANQGSEA. This CDR3 is 12 amino acids long. V lost 7 bases and J lost 4, with 10 bases in between. In nucleotides, the CDR3 is TGCAGCGGCGCCCAGGGCACCGGGGAGCTGTTTTTT. It codes for CSGAQGTGELFF.

This clone is a singleton in its sample. V is TRBV7-2 and J is TRBJ2-2; TRBD2 matches 9 bases. The germline V gene encodes CDR1 SGHTA and CDR2 FQGNSA. Germline trimming cut 3 bases from V and 7 bases from J; bases unmatched to any gene: 6. CDR3 size: 15 residues. The DNA of the CDR3 is TGTGCCAGCAGCTTTAAACTAGCGGGTGGCGGGGAGCTGTTTTTT. Its protein is CASSFKLAGGGELFF.

The CDR3 nucleotides read TGCAGCGGAGAAAGTGGAGGGGAAAACATTCAGTACTTC. Residues: CSGESGGENIQYF. The chain employs TRBV29-1 and TRBJ2-4, with TRBD2 as a possible D gene (6 bases). V lost 7 bases and J lost 5, with 15 bases in between. Germline V gene data show CDR1 as SQVTM and CDR2 as ANQGSEA. The CDR3 totals 13 residues.

This chain joins TRBV30 and TRBJ2-1; D possibly corresponds to TRBD2 (6 bases). Trimming took off 2 bases at V and 5 bases at J, with 13 bases between the two ends. This CDR3 is built from 14 residues. Germline CDR1 is GTSNPN and CDR2 is SVGIG (reference sequence). The CDR3 loop is CAWSSGEWDNEQFF. The CDR3 nucleotides are TGTGCCTGGAGTTCGGGGGAGTGGGACAATGAGCAGTTCTTC.

The V call is TRBV10-3, the J call TRBJ1-1; TRBD1 matches 9 bases. Germline assignment: CDR1 ENHRY and CDR2 SYGVKD. The CDR3 is 13 amino acids. The trim removed 11 bases at V and 6 bases at J, leaving 10 bases unmatched. CDR3 amino acids: CAVTGTGKAEAFF. CDR3 DNA: TGTGCCGTCACCGGGACAGGGAAGGCTGAAGCTTTCTTT.

J is TRBJ1-4 and V is TRBV28, with D unresolved. Germline CDR1 and CDR2: MDHEN and SYDVKM. The length of the CDR3 is 11 residues. Trimming took off 3 bases at V and 8 bases at J, with 4 bases between the two ends. CDR3 nucleotides: TGTGCCAGCAGTTTTGGGGAAAAACTGTTTTTT. Its protein product is CASSFGEKLFF.